The sequence of this T cell receptor (beta chain) was determined in a study of graft-versus-host responses after intestinal transplantation. Study-wide context: Isolated intestinal, liver-intestinal, or multivisceral transplants had been given to the recipients. Tacrolimus and steroids were given for about 3 years to all recipients after anti-thymocyte globulin induction. Broader study findings: Recipient marrow contained GvH clones, some of which appeared first in ileum or blood.

This CDR3 region has 15 residues. V lost 4 bases and J lost 4; bases outside the gene matches: 3. CDR1 is SGHNT and CDR2 is YYREEE in the germline V gene (reference sequence). Concerning this clone itself: The target antigen is unknown.

Clones were read by immunoSEQ multiplex PCR, and TCRdb kept only the in-frame ones, dropping some. Seen here are around 54,000 clones, about 90% observed once, and the top ten hold approximately 5.1%. The clonotype was recovered from a human patient who received an intestinal transplant, so some T cells may come from the graft donor. The chain employs TRBV5-4 and TRBJ2-1; TRBD2 matches 12 bases. Here the sequenced sample was PBMCs, taken around 95 weeks after intestinal transplant. The CDR3 bases are TGTGCCAGCAGCCGGACTAGCGGGGTGTACAATGAGCAGTTCTTC. Encoded protein: CASSRTSGVYNEQFF.